The 31 T cell receptor beta chains reported below all come from one sample, sequenced in a study of T cells in Graves' hyperthyroidism and ophthalmopathy. The TCR beta CDR3 regions underwent amplification using RNA transcripts as the source. First-round RT-PCR with HTBI primers amplified the TCR CDR3 region. TCRdb fed the multiplex PCR reads into MiXCR, producing one record per CDR3 protein. The table includes about 280,000 distinct CDR3 sequences, less than 30% detected once. Material: blood. Every receptor here comes from a man in his forties with Graves' hyperthyroidism that later progressed to Graves' ophthalmopathy.

This clonotype was observed a few times. The genes are TRBV12-3 or TRBV12-4 and TRBJ1-1; a possible D gene is TRBD1 (5 bases). V lost 10 bases and J lost 4, with 13 bases in between. The CDR3 totals 12 residues. As DNA, the CDR3 is TGTGCCACCCACGGGGCTACCACTGAAGCTTTCTTT. Amino acids: CATHGATTEAFF.

The V gene is TRBV20-1, the J gene TRBJ2-7, with 13 bases that match TRBD2. The CDR3 is 16 amino acids. CDR1 is DFQATT, CDR2 SNEGSKA, per germline (reference sequence). Germline trimming cut 0 bases from V and 2 bases from J; bases unmatched to any gene: 4. Written as DNA, the CDR3 is TGCAGTGCTAGAGATTATGGGACTAGCGGGGCCTACGAGCAGTACTTC. It translates to CSARDYGTSGAYEQYF.

This clonotype turned up a few times. The chain uses TRBV12-3 or TRBV12-4 and TRBJ2-7; 8 bases fit TRBD1. Trimming took 4 bases from V and 7 from J; bases not matched to a gene: 6. This CDR3 has 13 amino acids. The CDR3 protein is CASSSRQGWEQYF. The CDR3 region has the DNA TGTGCCAGCAGTTCGAGACAGGGGTGGGAGCAGTACTTC.

This clonotype was picked up many times. The chain employs TRBV28 and TRBJ2-7; D perhaps matches TRBD2 (6 bases). The germline V and J ends were trimmed by 5 bases and 2 bases, with 13 bases remaining between them. The length of the CDR3 is 14 residues. The germline CDR1 and CDR2 sequences are MDHEN and SYDVKM. The CDR3 DNA follows: TGTGCCAGCAGTCTGGTGGGACTGACCTACGAGCAGTACTTC. Translation: CASSLVGLTYEQYF.

This clonotype has ten or more counts. J is TRBJ2-7 and V is TRBV18, with no clear D. This CDR3 spans 15 amino acids. The germline V gene encodes CDR1 KGHSH and CDR2 LQKENI. The germline V and J ends were trimmed by 0 bases and 4 bases, with 13 bases remaining between them. CDR3 DNA: TGTGCCAGCTCACCACCGACGGATCCTTCATACGAGCAGTACTTC. As protein: CASSPPTDPSYEQYF.

The chain has TRBV28 and TRBJ2-6; maybe TRBD1 (5 bases). V lost 3 bases to trimming and J lost 12 bases, with 15 bases between them. This CDR3 has 14 amino acids. CDR1 is MDHEN and CDR2 is SYDVKM in the germline V gene. CDR3 amino acids: CASSLHGQSGVLTF. The DNA for the CDR3 is TGTGCCAGCAGTTTGCATGGACAATCGGGCGTCCTGACTTTC.

The V gene is TRBV6-5, the J gene TRBJ2-7; perhaps TRBD2 as D (6 bases). CDR1 is MNHEY and CDR2 is SVGAGI in the germline V gene. The CDR3 has 14 amino acids. V was trimmed by 2 bases and J by 3 bases, leaving 11 bases between them. CDR3 coding DNA: TGTGCCAGCAGTTACGGGACTCTCCGCTACGAGCAGTACTTC. Protein product: CASSYGTLRYEQYF.

This clonotype was seen many times. V and J are TRBV27 and TRBJ2-7; the match to TRBD1 covers 8 bases. In germline, CDR1 is MNHEY, CDR2 SMNVEV (reference sequence). The CDR3 is 15 residues long. Trimming removed 3 bases from V and 3 bases from J; junction bases left unmatched: 7. The CDR3 region is CASSFAQGAYYEQYF. Here the CDR3 DNA reads TGTGCCAGCAGTTTCGCGCAGGGGGCTTACTACGAGCAGTACTTC.

This clonotype was recorded at least ten times. The gene calls are TRBV11-2 and TRBJ2-7; 7 positions match TRBD1. CDR3 length: 12 amino acids. J was trimmed by 6 bases and V by 5 bases; bases with no gene match: 4. Germline V gives CDR1 SGHAT, CDR2 FQNNGV. CDR3 sequence: CASSDRVAEQYF. CDR3 DNA sequence: TGTGCCAGCAGCGACAGGGTCGCCGAGCAGTACTTC.

This clonotype has ten or more counts. The CDR3 loop reads CATSDPQGGMDTGELFF. The DNA for the CDR3 is TGTGCCACCAGTGACCCCCAGGGGGGGATGGACACCGGGGAGCTGTTTTTT. This sequence joins TRBV24-1 and TRBJ2-2; D may correspond to TRBD1 or TRBD2 (7 bases each). From germline, CDR1 is KGHDR and CDR2 SFDVKD. CDR3 length: 17 residues. The V and J ends lost 4 bases and 3 bases respectively, with 17 bases between them.

This clonotype was seen more than once but under ten times. The chain is built from TRBV20-1 and TRBJ1-5; no reliable D call. V gave up 5 bases and J gave up 6 bases, with 20 bases separating them. CDR3 length: 15 residues. The germline CDR1 and CDR2 sequences are DFQATT and SNEGSKA (reference sequence). CDR3: CSASRPPWVPQPQHF. In DNA, the CDR3 is TGCAGTGCTTCCCGTCCCCCTTGGGTCCCTCAGCCCCAGCATTTT.

V is TRBV6-1 and J is TRBJ1-2; 7 nucleotides align to TRBD1. After removal of 6 bases from V and 3 bases from J, the junction contained 7 bases not matched to a gene. CDR3 length equals 14 residues. Germline values: CDR1 MNHNS, CDR2 SASEGT. The CDR3 DNA reads TGTGCCAGCAGAGAACAGGGGAGGGACTATGGCTACACCTTC. Protein product: CASREQGRDYGYTF.

This clonotype showed up many times. The chain has TRBV7-2 and TRBJ2-7; 9 bases match TRBD1. The V gene's germline CDR1 is SGHTA and CDR2 FQGNSA. This CDR3 has 16 residues. The junction had 10 bases not matched to a gene; V was cut back by 0 bases and J by 7 bases. CDR3 sequence: CASSLAVTGGAREQYF. Written as DNA, the CDR3 is TGTGCCAGCAGCTTAGCAGTGACAGGGGGAGCACGAGAGCAGTACTTC.

The V call is TRBV19, the J call TRBJ2-7; the match to TRBD1 covers 10 bases. V trimming: 3 bases; J trimming: 2 bases; junction bases outside the gene matches: 1. Germline V CDR1 and CDR2: LNHDA, SQIVND (reference sequence). The CDR3 totals 14 residues. The CDR3 reads CASSIGTGAYEQYF. DNA of the CDR3: TGTGCCAGTAGTATCGGGACAGGGGCCTACGAGCAGTACTTC.

This CDR3 is CASSFLGETSNYGYTF. CDR3 DNA sequence: TGTGCCAGCAGCTTTTTAGGGGAGACTTCTAACTATGGCTACACCTTC. The chain has TRBV5-6 and TRBJ1-2; D may be TRBD1 (5 bases). Trimming removed 2 bases from V and 0 bases from J, with 14 bases in between. Per the germline V gene, CDR1 is SGHDT and CDR2 is YYEEEE. The CDR3 is 16 amino acids. The full variable domain, rest sourced from reference TRBV5-6 and TRBJ1-2, is DAGVTQSPTHLIKTRGQQVTLRCSPKSGHDTVSWYQQALGQGPQFIFQYYEEEERQRGNFPDRFSGHQFPNYSSELNVNALLLGDSALYLCASSFLGETSNYGYTFGSGTRLTVV.

This clonotype was found many times. V usage is TRBV20-1 and J usage is TRBJ2-4; D is perhaps TRBD2 (6 bases). CDR3 size: 12 residues. Deletions cut 5 bases from V and 8 bases from J, with 13 bases between. Germline CDR1 DFQATT, CDR2 SNEGSKA (reference sequence). CDR3 sequence reads: CSAREWEDIQYF. CDR3 coding DNA: TGCAGTGCTCGGGAGTGGGAAGACATTCAGTACTTC.

This clonotype was found many times. The chain combines TRBV18 with TRBJ1-1; weak D call: TRBD1 (6 bases). The CDR3 extends over 17 amino acids. Germline CDR1 is KGHSH and CDR2 is LQKENI. The ends were cut back, 4 bases at V and 1 base at J, with 19 bases in the middle. The CDR3 protein is CASSRYRDRGANTEAFF. As DNA, the CDR3 is TGTGCCAGCTCACGCTACCGGGACCGGGGGGCGAACACTGAAGCTTTCTTT.

The chain carries TRBV28 and TRBJ2-7, with D possibly TRBD1 on 5 matching bases. The CDR3 extends over 14 amino acids. Trimming stripped 4 bases from V and 7 bases from J, with 17 bases between. Germline values: CDR1 MDHEN, CDR2 SYDVKM. In DNA form, the CDR3 reads TGTGCCAGCAGTTACGATAGAAGGGGCTTAGAGCAGTACTTC. Its translation: CASSYDRRGLEQYF.

CDR3 sequence reads: CAISEDRRPMNTEAFF. The CDR3 DNA reads TGTGCCATCAGTGAGGACAGGCGGCCCATGAACACTGAAGCTTTCTTT. This chain connects TRBV10-3 to TRBJ1-1; weak D call: TRBD1 (6 bases). The CDR3 covers 16 residues. The germline V gene encodes CDR1 ENHRY and CDR2 SYGVKD. With 2 bases removed from V and 0 bases from J, the gap between germline ends came to 13 bases.

This chain uses TRBV30 with TRBJ1-6; D is possibly TRBD1 (6 bases). The germline gives CDR1 GTSNPN, CDR2 SVGIG (reference sequence). This CDR3 is built from 15 residues. The V and J ends lost 3 bases and 4 bases respectively, with 13 bases between them. CDR3 DNA: TGTGCCTGGAGGGCCCGGACAGAGTATAATTCACCCCTCCACTTT. It translates to CAWRARTEYNSPLHF.

This clonotype was observed at least ten times. This chain uses TRBV7-6 with TRBJ2-5; D is perhaps TRBD1 or TRBD2 (5 bases each). The CDR3 totals 17 residues. V lost 1 base, J lost 0 bases, and 15 bases lay in between. Germline CDR1 and CDR2: SGHVS and FNYEAQ. CDR3 amino acids: CASSLGGFVAHQETQYF. The CDR3 DNA sequence: TGTGCCAGCAGCTTAGGGGGGTTTGTAGCTCACCAAGAGACCCAGTACTTC.

In this sample, this clonotype turned up many times. Here the CDR3 reads CASSPATGVETQYF. DNA for the CDR3: TGTGCCAGCAGCCCTGCGACAGGGGTTGAGACCCAGTACTTC. V usage is TRBV7-3 and J usage is TRBJ2-5, with 8 bases aligning to TRBD1. The junction had 7 bases not matched to a gene; V was cut back by 5 bases and J by 5 bases. The germline V gene encodes CDR1 SGHTA and CDR2 FQGTGA. The CDR3 sequence is 14 residues long. The full variable domain, rest sourced from reference TRBV7-3 and TRBJ2-5, is GAGVSQTPSNKVTEKGKYVELRCDPISGHTALYWYRQSLGQGPEFLIYFQGTGAADDSGLPNDRFFAVRPEGSVSTLKIQRTERGDSAVYLCASSPATGVETQYFGPGTRLLVL.

The CDR3 DNA reads as TGTGCCAGCACCCCGGGACTAGCGGGGGCGGGTACAGATACGCAGTATTTT. Its translation: CASTPGLAGAGTDTQYF. The chain carries TRBV12-3 or TRBV12-4 and TRBJ2-3; the match to TRBD2 covers 14 bases. With V trimmed by 7 bases and J by 3 bases, 9 bases remained unmatched. The CDR3 runs 17 residues.

The rearrangement joins TRBV6-2 or TRBV6-3 to TRBJ2-7, with 7 bases matching TRBD1. The CDR3 covers 13 residues. Trimming removed 7 bases from V and 3 bases from J; junction bases left unmatched: 6. Looked up from germline, CDR1 is MNHEY and CDR2 is SVGEGT. The DNA of the CDR3 is TGTGCCAGCAATCTATCAGGGGGCTACGAGCAGTACTTC. Protein sequence: CASNLSGGYEQYF.

The V and J genes are TRBV11-2 and TRBJ1-1; D gene unclear. The CDR3 has 10 residues. Germline V CDR1 and CDR2: SGHAT, FQNNGV. Trimming pared 5 bases from V and 11 bases from J, leaving 9 bases between. CDR3 sequence (DNA): TGTGCCAGCAGCCCCGGCCAGGCTTTCTTT. As protein: CASSPGQAFF.

In the case of this clonotype: Its ends do not fully match the called genes, so a read error is possible. J is TRBJ1-1 and V is TRBV12-3 or TRBV12-4; 9 bases agree with TRBD1. The CDR3 contains 14 residues. CDR3 DNA: TGTGCCAGCAGTTTGGGTCACACAGGGGGCGAGGCTTCCTTT. This codes for CASSLGHTGGEASF.

This clonotype has only one observation. This chain links TRBV6-1 with TRBJ1-1; no firm D call. CDR3 size: 11 residues. Germline CDR1 MNHNS, CDR2 SASEGT. V lost 0 bases and J lost 8, with 4 bases in between. The CDR3 nucleotides read TGTGCCAGCAGTGAAGCAGTGGAAGCTTTCTTT. Encoded protein: CASSEAVEAFF.

This clonotype has just a few counts. The chain has TRBV7-2 and TRBJ2-5, with D maybe TRBD2 (7 bases). Germline values: CDR1 SGHTA, CDR2 FQGNSA. This CDR3 is built from 15 residues. V was cut by 5 bases and J by 5 bases, with 18 bases left in between. As DNA, the CDR3 is TGTGCCAGCAGCCCCAGTGGGGGGGCAGGGGAGACCCAGTACTTC. Protein sequence: CASSPSGGAGETQYF.

This clonotype was counted at least ten times. The rearrangement links TRBV7-2 to TRBJ2-4, with 10 nucleotides matching TRBD2. Germline values: CDR1 SGHTA, CDR2 FQGNSA. Trimming at V came to 3 bases and at J to 9 bases, leaving 5 bases not matched to a gene. CDR3 length: 14 residues. The CDR3 protein is CASSFELAGSIQYF. Written as DNA, the CDR3 is TGTGCCAGCAGCTTCGAACTAGCGGGATCCATTCAGTACTTC.

The sample holds many counts of this clonotype. V and J are TRBV7-2 and TRBJ2-5; TRBD1 agrees at 7 bases. V shed 4 bases, J shed 5 bases, and the junction held 13 bases outside the gene matches. The CDR3 runs to 16 residues. Germline CDR1 reads SGHTA; CDR2 reads FQGNSA. CDR3 residues: CASSSGSDRVGETQYF. DNA for the CDR3: TGTGCCAGCAGCTCGGGGTCAGACAGGGTCGGGGAGACCCAGTACTTC.

The table lists this clonotype with many counts. The chain is built from TRBV19 and TRBJ2-2; 9 positions match TRBD2. There are 18 residues in the CDR3. V lost 5 bases and J lost 1; bases outside the gene matches: 11. The germline V gene encodes CDR1 LNHDA and CDR2 SQIVND (reference sequence). Written as DNA, the CDR3 is TGTGCCAGTAGTCCCCGATGGGTTAGCGGGAGGAACACCGGGGAGCTGTTTTTT. Protein product: CASSPRWVSGRNTGELFF.